This TCR beta chain was obtained from a study of cytomegalovirus exposure and HLA in healthy donors. Whole-study findings and limits: The authors excluded some V segments, including TRBV6-2 and TRBV6-3, as indistinguishable. Association with HLA alleles at 0.05 false discovery rate was found for 16,951 TCR beta sequences in a later analysis. Reports credit the classifier with highly specific, highly sensitive diagnosis of cytomegalovirus status.

This clone was picked up a small number of times. Antigen: not known. PCR was performed using 60 Vbeta and 13 Jbeta primers. Sequencing used immunoSEQ multiplex PCR; TCRdb keeps in-frame clones, though not all of them. The sample comprises about 150,000 clones, over 70% of which are singletons, and approximately 2.1% rests with the top ten. CDR1 is SGHTA and CDR2 is FQGNSA in the germline V gene. Trimming removed 0 bases from V and 10 bases from J, with 7 bases in between. The CDR3 has 12 residues. Sequences were obtained from PBMCs. This TCR derives from a man under 40 in good health and CMV-seronegative. The J gene is TRBJ2-1, the V gene TRBV7-2, with D possibly TRBD1 on 6 matching bases. CDR3 protein: CASSLATGEQFF. CDR3 DNA sequence: TGTGCCAGCAGCTTAGCCACAGGGGAGCAGTTCTTC.